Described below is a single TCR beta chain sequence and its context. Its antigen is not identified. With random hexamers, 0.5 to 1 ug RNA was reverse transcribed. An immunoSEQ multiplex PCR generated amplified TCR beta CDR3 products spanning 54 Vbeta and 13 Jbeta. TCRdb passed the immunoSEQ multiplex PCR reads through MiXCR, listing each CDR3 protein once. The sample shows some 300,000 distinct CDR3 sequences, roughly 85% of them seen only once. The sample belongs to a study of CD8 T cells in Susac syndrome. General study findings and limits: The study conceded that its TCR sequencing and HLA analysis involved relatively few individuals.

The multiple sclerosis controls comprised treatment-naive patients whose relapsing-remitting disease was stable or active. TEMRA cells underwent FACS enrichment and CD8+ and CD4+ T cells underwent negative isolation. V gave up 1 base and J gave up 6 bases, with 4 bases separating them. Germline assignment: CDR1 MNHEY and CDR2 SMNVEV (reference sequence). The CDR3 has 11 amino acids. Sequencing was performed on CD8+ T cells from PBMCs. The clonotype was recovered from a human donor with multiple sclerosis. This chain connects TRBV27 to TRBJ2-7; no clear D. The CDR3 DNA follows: TGTGCCAGCAGTTTATATGGCGAGCAGTACTTC. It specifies CASSLYGEQYF.